This TCR beta chain was sequenced for a study of CD8 T cells in Susac syndrome. About 0.5 to 1 ug RNA was reverse transcribed with random hexamers. MiXCR, run by TCRdb on the immunoSEQ multiplex PCR reads, gives a single entry per CDR3 protein. The sample shows roughly 190,000 distinct CDR3 sequences, about 93% of them seen only once. Sequencing of TCR beta was carried out in blood CD8+ and CD4+ T cells. This CDR3 is 15 amino acids long. V lost 1 base and J 5 bases, leaving 10 bases between the germline ends. Germline V gene sequence: CDR1 SGHRS, CDR2 YFSETQ. The rearrangement joins TRBV5-1 to TRBJ1-6; D gene unclear. This sequence was found in a human donor in good health. Material: CD4+ T cells from PBMCs. The CDR3 coding sequence is TGCGCCAGCAGCTTGCGCCGGCCAGATAATTCACCCCTCCACTTT. Its translation: CASSLRRPDNSPLHF.